Listed below are T cell receptor beta chains from one sample, sequenced in a study of blood T cell repertoires in COVID-19. Sequenced by immunoSEQ multiplex PCR; TCRdb stores in-frame clones only, minus some. The sample contains 70,000 to 100,000 clones, 80% to 90% of which appear only once. The specimen sequenced was peripheral blood. Receptors originate from a woman older than 75 with acute or convalescent COVID-19. Both conserved end residues are part of each CDR3. A D gene is named only where the DNA matches it firmly. Clone size, where shown, is once, few, many, or a class for clones that have expanded.

D: TRBD2
size: NA
V: TRBV19
J: TRBJ2-7
CDR3: CASSLPRLAGGLYEQYF
DNA: TGTGCCAGTAGTCTTCCCCGCTTGGCGGGGGGGCTGTACGAGCAGTACTTC

D: NA
size: NA
V: TRBV15
J: TRBJ2-2
CDR3: CATSRVLDRSRELFF
DNA: TGTGCCACCAGCAGAGTACTCGACAGGTCCAGGGAGCTGTTTTTT

D: NA
size: NA
V: TRBV2
J: TRBJ1-1
CDR3: CASEDRLNTEAFF
DNA: TGTGCCAGCGAAGACAGATTGAACACTGAAGCTTTCTTT

D: TRBD2
size: NA
V: TRBV29-1
J: TRBJ2-1
CDR3: CSVDSGWGSSYNEQFF
DNA: TGCAGCGTTGATAGCGGGTGGGGTAGCTCCTACAATGAGCAGTTCTTC

D: TRBD1
size: once
V: TRBV7-8
J: TRBJ1-6
CDR3: CASSSGTGSSPLHF
DNA: TGTGCCAGCAGCTCCGGGACAGGGTCCTCACCCCTCCACTTT

D: TRBD2
size: NA
V: TRBV11-3
J: TRBJ2-6
CDR3: CASSTTSGGVISGANVLTF
DNA: TGTGCCAGCAGCACGACTAGCGGGGGAGTAATCTCTGGGGCCAACGTCCTGACTTTC

D: TRBD1
size: hyperexpanded
V: TRBV5-4
J: TRBJ1-2
CDR3: CASRAGTGISYTF
DNA: TGTGCCAGCAGGGCCGGGACAGGGATCAGCTACACCTTC

D: TRBD1
size: NA
V: TRBV10-1
J: TRBJ2-1
CDR3: CASSTGQANNEQFF
DNA: TGCGCCAGCAGTACAGGACAGGCTAACAATGAGCAGTTCTTC

D: NA
size: NA
V: TRBV7-8
J: TRBJ1-1
CDR3: CASSPSGGSINTEAFF
DNA: TGTGCCAGCAGCCCCTCGGGGGGTAGTATAAACACTGAAGCTTTCTTT

D: NA
size: NA
V: TRBV27
J: TRBJ2-3
CDR3: CASSWGTQGTDTQYF
DNA: TGTGCCAGCAGCTGGGGGACACAAGGCACAGATACGCAGTATTTT

D: NA
size: few
V: TRBV9
J: TRBJ1-1
CDR3: CASSPSGAGWTEAFF
DNA: TGTGCCAGCAGCCCTAGTGGGGCAGGGTGGACTGAAGCTTTCTTT

D: TRBD1
size: NA
V: TRBV18
J: TRBJ1-1
CDR3: CASSPTRGQVNTEAFF
DNA: TGTGCCAGCTCACCCACGAGGGGACAGGTGAACACTGAAGCTTTCTTT

D: TRBD1
size: NA
V: TRBV11-3
J: TRBJ2-2
CDR3: CASSLVWWGQNNTGELFF
DNA: TGTGCCAGCAGCTTAGTGTGGTGGGGACAGAATAACACCGGGGAGCTGTTTTTT

D: TRBD1
size: NA
V: TRBV5-6
J: TRBJ1-6
CDR3: CASSLGAGGGSPLHF
DNA: TGTGCCAGCAGCTTGGGGGCAGGGGGAGGATCACCCCTCCACTTT

D: TRBD2
size: NA
V: TRBV18
J: TRBJ2-1
CDR3: CASSPDLAGGNEQFF
DNA: TGTGCCAGCTCACCCGACCTAGCGGGGGGGAATGAGCAGTTCTTC

D: TRBD1
size: NA
V: TRBV18
J: TRBJ2-5
CDR3: CASSRDRRETQYF
DNA: TGTGCCAGCTCAAGGGACAGAAGGGAGACCCAGTACTTC

D: TRBD1
size: NA
V: TRBV27
J: TRBJ1-2
CDR3: CASSPPGQGYGYTF
DNA: TGTGCCAGCAGTCCACCGGGACAGGGCTATGGCTACACCTTC

D: TRBD1
size: NA
V: TRBV6-2/TRBV6-3
J: TRBJ1-2
CDR3: CASSDRQGRRGYTF
DNA: TGTGCCAGCAGTGACAGACAGGGAAGACGCGGCTACACCTTC

D: NA
size: NA
V: TRBV7-6
J: TRBJ2-5
CDR3: CASSLARRQQETQYF
DNA: TGTGCCAGCAGCTTAGCCCGGCGACAGCAAGAGACCCAGTACTTC

D: NA
size: NA
V: TRBV28
J: TRBJ1-2
CDR3: CASSYGGTRANYGYTF
DNA: TGTGCCAGCAGTTATGGAGGGACTAGGGCTAACTATGGCTACACCTTC

D: NA
size: NA
V: TRBV3-1/TRBV3-2
J: TRBJ1-6
CDR3: CASSQERQVGSPLHF
DNA: TGTGCCAGCAGCCAAGAACGGCAGGTCGGCTCACCCCTCCACTTT

D: TRBD2
size: NA
V: TRBV7-9
J: TRBJ2-2
CDR3: CASSPWLAGFGELFF
DNA: TGTGCCAGCAGCCCGTGGTTAGCGGGGTTCGGGGAGCTGTTTTTT

D: NA
size: once
V: TRBV27
J: TRBJ2-3
CDR3: CASSPAQAAPGQYF
DNA: TGTGCCAGCAGTCCCGCCCAGGCCGCACCCGGGCAGTATTTT

D: TRBD1
size: few
V: TRBV4-1
J: TRBJ1-4
CDR3: CASSPGDREVEKLFF
DNA: TGCGCCAGCAGCCCTGGGGACAGGGAGGTTGAAAAACTGTTTTTT

D: TRBD2
size: few
V: TRBV28
J: TRBJ2-1
CDR3: CASSFVWGLAGGVSSYNEQFF
DNA: TGTGCCAGCAGTTTCGTTTGGGGACTAGCGGGGGGCGTTAGCTCCTACAATGAGCAGTTCTTC

D: TRBD1
size: NA
V: TRBV2
J: TRBJ1-5
CDR3: CASSGGQDSWEGNQPQHF
DNA: TGTGCCAGCAGTGGGGGACAGGATTCGTGGGAGGGCAATCAGCCCCAGCATTTT

D: TRBD1
size: NA
V: TRBV11-3
J: TRBJ1-6
CDR3: CASSVGQGGYNSPLHF
DNA: TGTGCCAGCAGCGTGGGACAGGGCGGGTATAATTCACCCCTCCACTTT

D: NA
size: NA
V: TRBV7-6
J: TRBJ1-2
CDR3: CASSSNGYTF
DNA: TGTGCCAGCAGCTCCAATGGCTACACCTTC

D: NA
size: few
V: TRBV19
J: TRBJ1-4
CDR3: CASNYGYGGHEKLFF
DNA: TGTGCCAGTAATTATGGGTACGGGGGACATGAAAAACTGTTTTTT

D: NA
size: NA
V: TRBV9
J: TRBJ2-7
CDR3: CASSTPRGGLSGEQYF
DNA: TGTGCCAGCAGCACACCGCGAGGGGGTCTCAGTGGCGAGCAGTACTTC

D: NA
size: NA
V: TRBV2
J: TRBJ1-6
CDR3: CASTGGRVNNSPLHF
DNA: TGTGCCAGCACCGGCGGGAGGGTCAATAATTCACCCCTCCACTTT

D: NA
size: NA
V: TRBV7-9
J: TRBJ2-7
CDR3: CASSLVSDRYEQYF
DNA: TGTGCCAGCAGCTTAGTTAGCGATAGGTACGAGCAGTACTTC

D: TRBD1
size: NA
V: TRBV18
J: TRBJ1-4
CDR3: CASSRDRGEKLFF
DNA: TGTGCCAGCTCAAGGGACAGGGGTGAAAAACTGTTTTTT

D: TRBD1
size: NA
V: TRBV5-1
J: TRBJ1-2
CDR3: CASSPDRGSGNYGYTF
DNA: TGCGCCAGCAGCCCGGACAGGGGTTCGGGTAACTATGGCTACACCTTC

D: NA
size: NA
V: TRBV12-3/TRBV12-4
J: TRBJ2-6
CDR3: CASRPLMANVLTF
DNA: TGTGCCAGCAGGCCCCTAATGGCCAACGTCCTGACTTTC

D: NA
size: NA
V: TRBV27
J: TRBJ1-4
CDR3: CASSLSQLGEKLFF
DNA: TGTGCCAGCAGTTTATCCCAACTTGGTGAAAAACTGTTTTTT

D: TRBD1
size: NA
V: TRBV19
J: TRBJ2-7
CDR3: CASSLPTGRNEQYF
DNA: TGTGCCAGTAGTTTACCGACAGGGAGAAACGAGCAGTACTTC

D: NA
size: NA
V: TRBV6-1
J: TRBJ1-3
CDR3: CASSDPGVLDTIYF
DNA: TGTGCCAGCAGTGACCCGGGAGTTTTAGACACCATATATTTT

D: NA
size: NA
V: TRBV6-5
J: TRBJ1-6
CDR3: CASSYSGQSFSPLHF
DNA: TGTGCCAGCAGTTACTCCGGACAGAGCTTTTCACCCCTCCACTTT

D: NA
size: NA
V: TRBV20-1
J: TRBJ2-7
CDR3: CSAALGGEQYF
DNA: TGCAGTGCAGCTCTGGGGGGAGAGCAGTACTTC

D: NA
size: NA
V: TRBV5-5
J: TRBJ1-5
CDR3: CASSLRGLGNQPQHF
DNA: TGTGCCAGCAGCTTGAGAGGCCTTGGCAATCAGCCCCAGCATTTT

D: TRBD1
size: NA
V: TRBV19
J: TRBJ1-2
CDR3: CAARNRGRDGYTF
DNA: TGTGCCGCCAGAAACAGGGGGAGAGATGGCTACACCTTC

D: NA
size: NA
V: TRBV11-3
J: TRBJ1-1
CDR3: CASSLSMNTEAFF
DNA: TGTGCCAGCAGCCTAAGTATGAACACTGAAGCTTTCTTT

D: NA
size: NA
V: TRBV3-1/TRBV3-2
J: TRBJ2-1
CDR3: CASSPRGGLSYNEQFF
DNA: TGTGCCAGCAGCCCTCGAGGGGGTCTCTCCTACAATGAGCAGTTCTTC

D: NA
size: NA
V: TRBV3-1/TRBV3-2
J: TRBJ2-1
CDR3: CASSPRSPYNEQFF
DNA: TGTGCCAGCAGCCCCCGGTCCCCCTACAATGAGCAGTTCTTC

D: TRBD1
size: NA
V: TRBV5-8
J: TRBJ2-7
CDR3: CASRGSGTGAYEQYF
DNA: TGTGCCAGCAGGGGATCCGGGACAGGCGCTTACGAGCAGTACTTC

D: NA
size: NA
V: TRBV6-5
J: TRBJ1-5
CDR3: CASSFGGGDQPQHF
DNA: TGTGCCAGCAGTTTTGGGGGGGGAGATCAGCCCCAGCATTTT

D: TRBD1
size: NA
V: TRBV3-1/TRBV3-2
J: TRBJ2-7
CDR3: CASSPRGTGLDEQYF
DNA: TGTGCCAGCAGCCCGCGAGGGACAGGACTCGACGAGCAGTACTTC

D: TRBD2
size: NA
V: TRBV11-3
J: TRBJ2-1
CDR3: CASSLDRRASGGWTPYEQFF
DNA: TGTGCCAGCAGCTTAGATCGGAGGGCTAGCGGGGGGTGGACACCCTATGAGCAGTTCTTC

D: NA
size: NA
V: TRBV3-1/TRBV3-2
J: TRBJ2-7
CDR3: CASSLNREQYF
DNA: TGTGCCAGCAGCCTAAACAGAGAGCAGTACTTC

D: TRBD2
size: NA
V: TRBV5-1
J: TRBJ2-2
CDR3: CASSPGTSGLGAGELFF
DNA: TGCGCCAGCAGCCCCGGGACTAGCGGTTTGGGGGCCGGGGAGCTGTTTTTT

D: TRBD2
size: few
V: TRBV7-9
J: TRBJ2-1
CDR3: CASSLGGLAGYSYNEQFF
DNA: TGTGCCAGCAGCTTAGGGGGACTAGCGGGTTACTCCTACAATGAGCAGTTCTTC

D: NA
size: NA
V: TRBV11-3
J: TRBJ2-7
CDR3: CASSSSFDRDYEQYF
DNA: TGTGCCAGCAGCTCCTCTTTTGACAGAGACTACGAGCAGTACTTC

D: TRBD1
size: once
V: TRBV10-3
J: TRBJ1-5
CDR3: CAISEFLDRGDQPQHF
DNA: TGTGCCATCAGTGAGTTTTTGGACAGGGGGGATCAGCCCCAGCATTTT

D: NA
size: NA
V: TRBV10-3
J: TRBJ1-2
CDR3: CAISEAYGYTF
DNA: TGTGCCATCAGTGAAGCCTATGGCTACACCTTC

D: TRBD1
size: NA
V: TRBV29-1
J: TRBJ1-4
CDR3: CSVEADRGRSEKLFF
DNA: TGCAGCGTTGAAGCCGACAGGGGACGCAGTGAAAAACTGTTTTTT

D: TRBD2
size: NA
V: TRBV19
J: TRBJ2-1
CDR3: CASRTAGGPANEQFF
DNA: TGTGCCAGTAGGACGGCGGGGGGGCCGGCCAATGAGCAGTTCTTC